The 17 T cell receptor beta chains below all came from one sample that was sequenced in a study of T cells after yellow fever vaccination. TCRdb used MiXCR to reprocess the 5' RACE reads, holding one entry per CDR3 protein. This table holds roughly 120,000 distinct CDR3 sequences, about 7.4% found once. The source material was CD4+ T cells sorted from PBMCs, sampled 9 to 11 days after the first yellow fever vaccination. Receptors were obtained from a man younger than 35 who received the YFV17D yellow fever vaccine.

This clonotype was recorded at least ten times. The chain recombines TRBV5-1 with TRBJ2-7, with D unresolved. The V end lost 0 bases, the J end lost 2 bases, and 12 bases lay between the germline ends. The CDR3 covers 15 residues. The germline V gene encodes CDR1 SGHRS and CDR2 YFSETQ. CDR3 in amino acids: CASSLGIAGTYEQYV. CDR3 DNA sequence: TGCGCCAGCAGCTTGGGTATAGCTGGGACCTACGAGCAGTACGTC.

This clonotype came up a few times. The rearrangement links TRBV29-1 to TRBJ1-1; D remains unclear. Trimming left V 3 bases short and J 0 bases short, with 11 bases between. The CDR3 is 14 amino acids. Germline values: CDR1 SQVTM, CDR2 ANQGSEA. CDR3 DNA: TGCAGCGTTGAGTTTCGCAGTTTGAACACTGAAGCTTTCTTT. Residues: CSVEFRSLNTEAFF. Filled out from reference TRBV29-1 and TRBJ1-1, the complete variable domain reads SAVISQKPSRDICQRGTSLTIQCQVDSQVTMMFWYRQQPGQSLTLIATANQGSEATYESGFVIDKFPISRPNLTFSTLTVSNMSPEDSSIYLCSVEFRSLNTEAFFGQGTRLTVV.

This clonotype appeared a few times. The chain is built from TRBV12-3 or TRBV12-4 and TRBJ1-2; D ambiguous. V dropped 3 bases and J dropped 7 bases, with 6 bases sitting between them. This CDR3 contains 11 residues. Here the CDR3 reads CASSFEGGYTF. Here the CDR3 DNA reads TGTGCCAGCAGTTTCGAGGGTGGCTACACCTTC.

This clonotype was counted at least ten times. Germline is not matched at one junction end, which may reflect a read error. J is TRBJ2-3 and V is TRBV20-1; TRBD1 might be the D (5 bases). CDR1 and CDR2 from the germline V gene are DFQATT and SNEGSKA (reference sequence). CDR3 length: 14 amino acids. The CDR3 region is CSAGDSHSTDTQYF. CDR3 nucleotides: TGCAGTGCTGGAGACAGTCATAGCACAGATACGCAGTATTTT.

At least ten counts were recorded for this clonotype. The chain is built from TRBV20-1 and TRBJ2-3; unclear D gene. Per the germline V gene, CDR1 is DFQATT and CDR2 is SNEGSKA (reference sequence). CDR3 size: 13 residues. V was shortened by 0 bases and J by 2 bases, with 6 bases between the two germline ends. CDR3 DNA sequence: TGCAGTGCTAGAGACCCCCTCACAGATACGCAGTATTTT. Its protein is CSARDPLTDTQYF.

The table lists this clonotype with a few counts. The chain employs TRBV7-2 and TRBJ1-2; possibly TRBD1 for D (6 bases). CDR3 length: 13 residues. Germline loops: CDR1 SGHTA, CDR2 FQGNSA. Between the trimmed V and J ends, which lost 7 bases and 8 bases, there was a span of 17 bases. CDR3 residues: CASTFTAGGGYTF. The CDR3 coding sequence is TGTGCCAGCACCTTTACGGCCGGGGGCGGCTACACCTTC.

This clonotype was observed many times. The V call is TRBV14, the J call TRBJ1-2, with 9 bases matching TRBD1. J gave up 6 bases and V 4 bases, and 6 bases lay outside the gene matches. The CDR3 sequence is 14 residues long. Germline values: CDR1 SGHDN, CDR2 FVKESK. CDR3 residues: CASSLDRGLHGYTF. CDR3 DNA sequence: TGTGCCAGCAGCCTGGACAGGGGACTACATGGCTACACCTTC.

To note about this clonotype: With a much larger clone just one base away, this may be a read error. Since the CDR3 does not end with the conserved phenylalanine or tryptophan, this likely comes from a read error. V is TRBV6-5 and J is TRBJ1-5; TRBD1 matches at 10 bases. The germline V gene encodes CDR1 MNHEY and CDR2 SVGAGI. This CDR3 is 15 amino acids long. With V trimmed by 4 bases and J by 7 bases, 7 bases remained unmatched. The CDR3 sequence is CASSFGTGENQPQHC. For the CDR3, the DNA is TGTGCCAGCAGTTTTGGGACAGGGGAAAACCAGCCCCAGCATTGT.

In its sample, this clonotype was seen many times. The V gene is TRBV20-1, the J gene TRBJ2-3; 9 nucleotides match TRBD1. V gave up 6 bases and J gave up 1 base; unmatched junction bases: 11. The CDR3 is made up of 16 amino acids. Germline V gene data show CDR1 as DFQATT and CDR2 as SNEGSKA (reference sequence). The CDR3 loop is CSARQGDSGRTDTQYF. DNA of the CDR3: TGCAGTGCACGACAGGGGGATTCGGGGCGCACAGATACGCAGTATTTT.

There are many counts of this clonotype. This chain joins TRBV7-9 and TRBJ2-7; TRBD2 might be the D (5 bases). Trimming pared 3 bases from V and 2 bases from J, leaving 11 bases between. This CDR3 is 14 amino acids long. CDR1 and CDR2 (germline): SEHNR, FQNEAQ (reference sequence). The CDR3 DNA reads TGTGCCAGCAGCTTCACGGGGATGGCCTACGAGCAGTACTTC. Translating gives CASSFTGMAYEQYF.

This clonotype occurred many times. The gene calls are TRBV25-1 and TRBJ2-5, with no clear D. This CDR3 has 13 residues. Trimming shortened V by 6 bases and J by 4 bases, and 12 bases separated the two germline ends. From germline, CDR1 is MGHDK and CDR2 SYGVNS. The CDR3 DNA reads TGTGCCAGCAGAAGAAATATTCCAGAGACCCAGTACTTC. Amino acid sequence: CASRRNIPETQYF.

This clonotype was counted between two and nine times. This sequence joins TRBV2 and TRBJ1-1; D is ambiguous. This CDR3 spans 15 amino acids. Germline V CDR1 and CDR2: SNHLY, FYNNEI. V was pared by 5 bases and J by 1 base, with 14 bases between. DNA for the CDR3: TGTGCCAGCAGTCCAGAAACGGCGGGGAACACTGAAGCTTTCTTT. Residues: CASSPETAGNTEAFF.

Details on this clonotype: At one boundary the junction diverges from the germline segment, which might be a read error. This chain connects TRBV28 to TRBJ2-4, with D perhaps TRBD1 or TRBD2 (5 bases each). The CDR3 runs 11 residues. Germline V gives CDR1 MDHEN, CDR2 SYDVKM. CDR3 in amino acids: CASSLGRGRDF. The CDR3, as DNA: TGTGCCAGCAGTTTAGGTAGGGGACGGGACTTC.

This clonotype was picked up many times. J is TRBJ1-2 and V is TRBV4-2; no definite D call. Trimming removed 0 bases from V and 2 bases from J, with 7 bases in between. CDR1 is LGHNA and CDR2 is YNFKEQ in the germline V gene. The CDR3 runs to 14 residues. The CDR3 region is CASSQDLGNYGYTF. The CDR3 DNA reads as TGTGCCAGCAGCCAAGATTTGGGGAACTATGGCTACACCTTC.

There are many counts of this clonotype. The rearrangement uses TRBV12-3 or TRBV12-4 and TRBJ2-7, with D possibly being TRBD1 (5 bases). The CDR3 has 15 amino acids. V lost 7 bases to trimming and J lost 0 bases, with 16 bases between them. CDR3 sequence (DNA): TGTGCCAGCACCACCCGACAGACGAGCTCCTACGAGCAGTACGTC. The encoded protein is CASTTRQTSSYEQYV.

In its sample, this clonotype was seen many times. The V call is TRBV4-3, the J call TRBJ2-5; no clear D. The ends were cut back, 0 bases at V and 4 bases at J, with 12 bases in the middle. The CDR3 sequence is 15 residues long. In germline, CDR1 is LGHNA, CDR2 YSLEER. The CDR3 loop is CASSQEKGWGETQYF. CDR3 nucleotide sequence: TGCGCCAGCAGCCAAGAGAAGGGCTGGGGAGAGACCCAGTACTTC.

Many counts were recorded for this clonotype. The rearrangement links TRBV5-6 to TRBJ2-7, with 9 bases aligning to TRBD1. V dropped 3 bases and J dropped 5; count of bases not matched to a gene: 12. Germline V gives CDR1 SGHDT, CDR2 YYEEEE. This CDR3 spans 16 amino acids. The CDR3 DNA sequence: TGTGCCAGCAGCTCAATAGGGGCGACAGGGGGGAACGAGCAGTACTTC. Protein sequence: CASSSIGATGGNEQYF.